One and the same sample provided the 18 T cell receptor beta chains below, sequenced in a study of regulatory T cells in long-lasting Graves disease. Sequencing libraries for TCR beta were prepared with iRepertoire HTBI primers and Arm-PCR of CDR3 regions. TCRdb processed the multiplex PCR reads anew with MiXCR; each CDR3 protein has one entry. The profile shows roughly 450,000 distinct CDR3 sequences, about 20% of them singletons. Indicated time point: persistent/refractory GD, antithyroid drugs over 5 years with positive TRAb. PBMC-extracted RNA yielded the TCR library. Here the sequenced sample was peripheral blood mononuclear cells (PBMCs), taken when the disease was refractory, from a patient treated with antithyroid drugs. The receptor set was obtained from a female donor with Graves disease.

This chain connects TRBV6-1 to TRBJ2-2; the match to TRBD2 covers 10 bases. Unmatched junction bases numbered 10, after V lost 6 bases and J lost 3 bases. The CDR3 has 17 amino acids. Germline V CDR1 and CDR2: MNHNS, SASEGT. The CDR3: CASRTFLTSGYTGELFF. The CDR3 DNA is TGTGCCAGCAGAACCTTCTTGACTAGCGGGTACACCGGGGAGCTGTTTTTT.

In this sample, this clonotype turned up many times. The chain recombines TRBV7-2 with TRBJ1-4; 10 bases are a match to TRBD1. CDR3 length: 13 amino acids. The junction had 5 bases not matched to a gene; V was cut back by 5 bases and J by 11 bases. From germline, CDR1 is SGHTA and CDR2 FQGNSA. The chain's CDR3 is CASSPGTGDKLFF. CDR3 coding DNA: TGTGCCAGCAGCCCCGGGACAGGGGATAAACTGTTTTTT. Using reference TRBV7-2 and TRBJ1-4 for the parts outside the CDR3, the full variable domain is GAGVSQSPSNKVTEKGKDVELRCDPISGHTALYWYRQSLGQGLEFLIYFQGNSAPDKSGLPSDRFSAERTGGSVSTLTIQRTQQEDSAVYLCASSPGTGDKLFFGSGTQLSVL.

The chain is built from TRBV3-1 and TRBJ1-5; TRBD1 is a possible D gene (6 bases). Germline-derived CDR1 and CDR2 are LGHDT and YNNKEL (reference sequence). Between the trimmed V and J ends, which lost 4 bases and 0 bases, there was a span of 10 bases. The CDR3 loop spans 15 amino acids. This CDR3 is CASSPTGLSNQPQHF. The DNA of the CDR3 is TGTGCCAGCAGCCCCACAGGGCTTAGCAATCAGCCCCAGCATTTT.

This clonotype appeared many times. V is TRBV28 and J is TRBJ2-5; 8 bases agree with TRBD2. The CDR3 spans 15 residues. CDR1 and CDR2 from the germline V gene are MDHEN and SYDVKM. With 4 bases clipped from V and 5 bases from J, the junction kept 9 bases outside the gene matches. CDR3 in DNA: TGTGCCAGCAGTTGGAGAGCGGGAGCGGTGGAGACCCAGTACTTC. It translates to CASSWRAGAVETQYF. Full variable domain (outside the CDR3, taken from reference TRBV28 and TRBJ2-5): DVKVTQSSRYLVKRTGEKVFLECVQDMDHENMFWYRQDPGLGLRLIYFSYDVKMKEKGDIPEGYSVSREKKERFSLILESASTNQTSMYLCASSWRAGAVETQYFGPGTRLLVL.

In this sample, this clonotype turned up a few times. The V gene is TRBV6-5, the J gene TRBJ2-7; D gene uncertain. This CDR3 comprises 13 residues. V lost 2 bases and J lost 5, with 10 bases in between. Germline CDR1 reads MNHEY; CDR2 reads SVGAGI. The CDR3 sequence: CASSYGPPDEQYF. The CDR3, as DNA: TGTGCCAGCAGTTACGGACCGCCGGACGAGCAGTACTTC.

This clonotype was found a few times. This sequence joins TRBV3-1 and TRBJ1-1; no reliable D call. Trimming took off 4 bases at V and 4 bases at J, with 13 bases between the two ends. The CDR3 is 14 amino acids. CDR1 is LGHDT, CDR2 YNNKEL, per germline (reference sequence). The CDR3 nucleotides are TGTGCCAGCAGCCTGAAACTTCTACCCACTGAAGCTTTCTTT. The encoded protein is CASSLKLLPTEAFF.

The chain is built from TRBV24-1 and TRBJ2-5; D unresolved. The CDR3 loop spans 12 amino acids. Germline V lookup: CDR1 KGHDR, CDR2 SFDVKD. The V end was cut by 3 bases, the J end by 5 bases, with 6 bases between. This CDR3 reads CATSDAVETQYF. In DNA, the CDR3 is TGTGCCACCAGTGATGCGGTGGAGACCCAGTACTTC.

The chain combines TRBV19 with TRBJ1-2; TRBD1 matches 10 bases. Per germline, CDR1 LNHDA and CDR2 SQIVND (reference sequence). The V and J ends lost 6 bases and 5 bases, in that order; junction bases with no gene match: 3. The length of the CDR3 is 13 residues. The CDR3 spells CASRPGQGYGYTF. As DNA, the CDR3 is TGTGCCAGTAGACCGGGACAGGGGTATGGCTACACCTTC.

This clonotype has just a few counts. This chain links TRBV6-2 or TRBV6-3 with TRBJ2-7; TRBD1 matches 7 bases. In germline, CDR1 is MNHEY, CDR2 SVGEGT. The CDR3 spans 13 residues. V was pared by 5 bases and J by 3 bases, with 4 bases of the junction left unmatched. The CDR3 loop reads CASSEGGFYEQYF. For the CDR3, the DNA is TGTGCCAGCAGTGAAGGGGGCTTCTACGAGCAGTACTTC.

The V call is TRBV30, the J call TRBJ2-2; D may be TRBD2 (5 bases). The germline CDR1 and CDR2 sequences are GTSNPN and SVGIG (reference sequence). V gave up 0 bases and J gave up 4 bases, with 12 bases separating them. There are 15 residues in the CDR3. The CDR3 loop reads CAWSVGGSGTGELFF. The CDR3 coding sequence is TGTGCCTGGAGTGTGGGTGGGAGCGGCACCGGGGAGCTGTTTTTT.

In this sample, this clonotype turned up many times. The chain links TRBV7-2 to TRBJ2-7, with 8 nucleotides matching TRBD1. The length of the CDR3 is 15 residues. Germline V CDR1 and CDR2: SGHTA, FQGNSA. V gave up 2 bases and J gave up 9 bases; unmatched junction bases: 12. CDR3 sequence reads: CASSLPTDRVPGQYF. CDR3 bases: TGTGCCAGCAGCTTACCAACGGACAGGGTCCCCGGGCAGTACTTC.

In its sample, this clonotype was seen a few times. CDR3 protein: CASSQLATNEKLFF. CDR3 DNA sequence: TGTGCCAGCAGTCAACTCGCAACTAATGAAAAACTGTTTTTT. The chain uses TRBV6-4 and TRBJ1-4; D is uncertain. V was pared by 5 bases and J by 0 bases, with 7 bases between. This CDR3 is built from 14 residues. Looked up from germline, CDR1 is MRHNA and CDR2 is SNTAGT.

This clonotype appeared many times. The chain combines TRBV10-3 with TRBJ1-1; D is unclear. CDR1 is ENHRY, CDR2 SYGVKD, per germline. The CDR3 sequence is 13 residues long. The ends were cut back, 7 bases at V and 7 bases at J, with 16 bases in the middle. CDR3 residues: CAITASPLDEAFF. The CDR3 bases are TGTGCCATCACCGCTTCCCCTCTTGATGAAGCTTTCTTT.

The table lists this clonotype with a few counts. The gene calls are TRBV6-9 and TRBJ1-4; D is perhaps TRBD1 (5 bases). Per the germline V gene, CDR1 is MNHGY and CDR2 is SVAAGI. The V end lost 3 bases, the J end lost 8 bases, and 16 bases lay between the germline ends. The CDR3 extends over 15 amino acids. The CDR3 is CASSYSKGLREKLFF. CDR3 bases: TGTGCCAGCAGTTACTCTAAGGGGCTTCGCGAAAAACTGTTTTTT.

This clonotype was observed a handful of times. The germline gene is not matched at one end of the junction; a read error may be the cause. The chain uses TRBV13 and TRBJ2-7, with D unclear. The CDR3 totals 13 residues. Germline V gives CDR1 PRHDT, CDR2 FYEKMQ (reference sequence). CDR3 DNA sequence: TGTGCCAGCAGCTACGCGGTTCTAGACGAGCAGCACTTC. It specifies CASSYAVLDEQHF.

Concerning this clonotype: Lacking the conserved final phenylalanine or tryptophan, this CDR3 likely reflects a read error. The chain couples TRBV6-2 or TRBV6-3 to TRBJ2-1, with 11 bases identical to TRBD1. Gene TRBJ2-5 matches the end of the DNA better, so the J call may be wrong. This CDR3 spans 17 amino acids. Germline V gene lookup returns CDR1 MNHEY and CDR2 SVGEGT. The CDR3 is CASSHRTGGRTQETQYL. The CDR3 nucleotides are TGTGCCAGCAGCCACAGGACAGGGGGCCGAACTCAAGAGACCCAGTACCTC.

This clonotype was found many times. The chain uses TRBV27 and TRBJ1-2; a weak D match, TRBD1 (6 bases). The germline gives CDR1 MNHEY, CDR2 SMNVEV (reference sequence). The germline V and J ends were trimmed by 2 bases and 4 bases, with 8 bases remaining between them. This CDR3 has 13 residues. CDR3: CASSLVGGYGYTF. The CDR3 DNA sequence: TGTGCCAGCAGTTTAGTAGGGGGCTATGGCTACACCTTC.

Regarding this clonotype: This may be a read error, as it is one base from a much larger clone. The V and J genes are TRBV28 and TRBJ2-7; TRBD1 matches at 10 bases. This CDR3 is 16 amino acids long. Germline V gene lookup returns CDR1 MDHEN and CDR2 SYDVKM. Trimming cost V 5 bases and J 4 bases; bases outside gene matches: 11. Here the CDR3 DNA reads TGTGCCAGCAGTCAAACGGGGGACAGGGGAGTTTACGAGCAGTACTTC. Translated, it gives CASSQTGDRGVYEQYF.